Below, 5 T cell receptor beta chains from the same sample are listed, as sequenced in a study of blood T cell repertoires in COVID-19. Here immunoSEQ multiplex PCR was the method, and the copy in TCRdb shows in-frame clones only, minus some. The data hold roughly 200,000 clones, with 70% to 80% observed a single time. The sample comprised peripheral blood. These receptors all stem from a woman between 40 and 50 years old with COVID-19, enrolled during active disease.

This clone was seen more than once but under ten times. The chain uses TRBV28 and TRBJ1-6, with D unresolved. V was pared by 2 bases and J by 0 bases, with 8 bases between. The CDR3 contains 16 residues. From germline, CDR1 is MDHEN and CDR2 SYDVKM. The CDR3 bases are TGTGCCAGCAGTTTACCGGGAAGCTCCTATAATTCACCCCTCCACTTT. This encodes CASSLPGSSYNSPLHF.

The genes are TRBV12-3 or TRBV12-4 and TRBJ2-3; tentatively, D is TRBD2 (6 bases). The CDR3 loop spans 13 amino acids. V lost 5 bases and J lost 5, with 11 bases in between. The CDR3 nucleotides read TGTGCCAGCAGTCTACGCGGGATAGATACGCAGTATTTT. Encoded protein: CASSLRGIDTQYF.

V gene TRBV5-5 combines with J gene TRBJ2-7, with D perhaps matching TRBD1 (6 bases). The CDR3 extends over 15 amino acids. Per germline, CDR1 SGHKS and CDR2 YYEKEE (reference sequence). Trimming removed 2 bases from V and 2 bases from J, with 14 bases in between. The CDR3 loop reads CASSLQGLRPYEQYF. In nucleotides, the CDR3 is TGTGCCAGCAGCTTACAGGGTTTGCGACCCTACGAGCAGTACTTC.

The chain joins TRBV18 to TRBJ2-1; 8 bases align to TRBD2. The CDR3 sequence is 16 residues long. With 3 bases clipped from V and 2 bases from J, the junction kept 6 bases outside the gene matches. CDR1 and CDR2 from the germline V gene are KGHSH and LQKENI. The CDR3 loop is CASSPFGRGAYNEQFF. In DNA form, the CDR3 reads TGTGCCAGCTCACCGTTCGGGAGGGGCGCCTACAATGAGCAGTTCTTC.

The chain recombines TRBV19 with TRBJ1-4, with D tentatively TRBD1 (6 bases). There are 15 residues in the CDR3. V lost 3 bases and J 0 bases, leaving 8 bases between the germline ends. Germline V gene sequence: CDR1 LNHDA, CDR2 SQIVND (reference sequence). The CDR3: CASSIGGSTNEKLFF. For the CDR3, the DNA is TGTGCCAGTAGTATTGGGGGCTCAACTAATGAAAAACTGTTTTTT. The full variable domain, completed using reference TRBV19 and TRBJ1-4, is DGGITQSPKYLFRKEGQNVTLSCEQNLNHDAMYWYRQDPGQGLRLIYYSQIVNDFQKGDIAEGYSVSREKKESFPLTVTSAQKNPTAFYLCASSIGGSTNEKLFFGSGTQLSVL.